The 13 T cell receptor beta chains given below trace back to one sample, sequenced in a study of blood T cell repertoires in COVID-19. This table comes from immunoSEQ multiplex PCR, and its TCRdb copy is limited to in-frame clones, with some not included. The sample holds tens of thousands of clones, around 82% seen once. The specimen sequenced was peripheral blood. The receptors were sampled from a human donor in a cohort sampled during active COVID-19.

This rearrangement joins TRBV7-3 to TRBJ2-5; TRBD1 is a possible D gene (5 bases). The germline V and J ends were trimmed by 5 bases and 3 bases, with 16 bases remaining between them. This CDR3 comprises 15 residues. Germline-derived CDR1 and CDR2 are SGHTA and FQGTGA. The CDR3 DNA reads as TGTGCCAGCAGCACCGGAAGGGTCAGGGAAGAGACCCAGTACTTC. Translated: CASSTGRVREETQYF.

The chain has TRBV20-1 and TRBJ2-7, with TRBD2 matching 13 bases. Germline CDR1 and CDR2: DFQATT and SNEGSKA (reference sequence). V lost 3 bases and J lost 3; bases outside the gene matches: 5. The CDR3 consists of 15 residues. CDR3 coding DNA: TGCAGTGCTAGTGAGACTAGCGGGGGGTTCTACGAGCAGTACTTC. Translating gives CSASETSGGFYEQYF.

The genes are TRBV6-1 and TRBJ1-2, with 8 bases aligning to TRBD1. This CDR3 has 16 residues. V shed 2 bases and J 4 bases; nucleotides not matched to a gene: 9. CDR1 and CDR2 (germline): MNHNS, SASEGT. The CDR3 nucleotides read TGTGCCAGCAGTGAAAGGGGCAGGGGGCTCTTCTATGGCTACACCTTC. Its translation is CASSERGRGLFYGYTF.

J is TRBJ1-4 and V is TRBV2; D possibly corresponds to TRBD1 (6 bases). V shed 8 bases and J shed 3 bases, with 16 bases lying between them. The CDR3 is made up of 15 amino acids. The germline V gene has CDR1 SNHLY and CDR2 FYNNEI. The CDR3, as DNA: TGTGCCAGCTCAAATCAGGGGTTGGCTAATGAAAAACTGTTTTTT. Residues: CASSNQGLANEKLFF.

This chain joins TRBV11-2 and TRBJ1-1; D gene unclear. Trimming took off 5 bases at V and 1 base at J, with 8 bases between the two ends. Germline values: CDR1 SGHAT, CDR2 FQNNGV. The CDR3 contains 13 residues. The CDR3 DNA sequence: TGTGCCAGCAGCACACGTGAGAACACTGAAGCTTTCTTT. Its protein product is CASSTRENTEAFF.

This rearrangement joins TRBV5-1 to TRBJ1-1; D is unclear. V was shortened by 0 bases and J by 2 bases, with 8 bases between the two germline ends. The CDR3 length is 14 residues. Germline CDR1 reads SGHRS; CDR2 reads YFSETQ. The CDR3 protein is CASSLAALNTEAFF. The CDR3 region has the DNA TGCGCCAGCAGCTTGGCCGCTCTAAACACTGAAGCTTTCTTT.

The chain is built from TRBV9 and TRBJ1-2; D might be TRBD1 (5 bases). The germline V and J ends were trimmed by 3 bases and 5 bases, with 11 bases remaining between them. This CDR3 comprises 13 residues. Per germline, CDR1 SGDLS and CDR2 YYNGEE. CDR3 in DNA: TGTGCCAGCAGCGACCAGGGTTTATATGGCTACACCTTC. It translates to CASSDQGLYGYTF.

CDR3: CASNRRGRGGIRTDTQYF. CDR3 DNA: TGTGCCAGCAACCGGAGGGGCAGGGGAGGGATCAGGACAGATACGCAGTATTTT. This sequence joins TRBV5-8 and TRBJ2-3, with D possibly being TRBD2 (7 bases). With 6 bases removed from V and 3 bases from J, the gap between germline ends came to 26 bases. The CDR3 contains 18 residues. Germline values: CDR1 SGHTS, CDR2 YDEGEE.

This clone occurred once. V and J are TRBV7-9 and TRBJ2-5; 10 nucleotides align to TRBD1. Germline-derived CDR1 and CDR2 are SEHNR and FQNEAQ (reference sequence). The CDR3 is 14 amino acids. V gave up 5 bases and J gave up 5 bases; unmatched junction bases: 5. CDR3 nucleotides: TGTGCCAGCAGCGGGGCGGACAGGGGGGAGACCCAGTACTTC. Its translation is CASSGADRGETQYF. Together with reference TRBV7-9 and TRBJ2-5, the CDR3 gives the full variable domain: DTGVSQNPRHKITKRGQNVTFRCDPISEHNRLYWYRQTLGQGPEFLTYFQNEAQLEKSRLLSDRFSAERPKGSFSTLEIQRTEQGDSAMYLCASSGADRGETQYFGPGTRLLVL.

The chain employs TRBV2 and TRBJ1-2; TRBD1 aligns across 7 bases. The CDR3 is made up of 15 amino acids. V was clipped by 8 bases and J by 6 bases; unmatched bases: 15. The germline gives CDR1 SNHLY, CDR2 FYNNEI. DNA for the CDR3: TGTGCCAGCGGGCAGGGGGGAAAGGCTACCGATGGCTACACCTTC. Translated, it gives CASGQGGKATDGYTF.

The chain couples TRBV7-9 to TRBJ1-3; TRBD1 matches at 9 bases. This CDR3 contains 15 residues. CDR1 is SEHNR, CDR2 FQNEAQ, per germline (reference sequence). V lost 6 bases, J lost 2 bases, and 5 bases stayed unmatched. In DNA, the CDR3 is TGTGCCAGCAGTACAGGGGGCGCCCCTGGAAACACCATATATTTT. Protein sequence: CASSTGGAPGNTIYF.

The CDR3 spells CASSLGQGGNYEQYF. CDR3 coding DNA: TGTGCCAGCAGCTTAGGGCAGGGAGGAAACTACGAGCAGTACTTC. V is TRBV11-2 and J is TRBJ2-7; TRBD2 might be the D (6 bases). V lost 1 base and J 3 bases, leaving 13 bases between the germline ends. The CDR3 sequence is 15 residues long. The germline gives CDR1 SGHAT, CDR2 FQNNGV.

CDR3 nucleotides: TGTGCCAGCAGCGCGGGACAGGACTACTCCTACGAGCAGTACTTC. Protein product: CASSAGQDYSYEQYF. This rearrangement joins TRBV7-6 to TRBJ2-7; TRBD1 matches 8 bases. This CDR3 has 15 residues. Unmatched junction bases numbered 6, after V lost 5 bases and J lost 0 bases. The germline gives CDR1 SGHVS, CDR2 FNYEAQ.